This T cell receptor (beta chain) came from a study of T-cell memory formation after mild COVID-19. Study background: Across donors, TCR clusters were largely donor specific.

This CDR3 has 16 residues. Trimming cost V 0 bases and J 6 bases; bases outside gene matches: 6. The study's findings and limits: Shrinking CD4+ clones resided mostly in CM and EM, and CD8+ ones in EMRA. Whereas later expanders leaned CD4+, clones contracting day 15 to 85 showed a balanced CD4/CD8 makeup.

As concerns this clonotype: Its antigen remains unknown.

It was 5'RACE with constant-segment primers that produced the TCR alpha and TCR beta cDNA libraries, which carried sample barcodes and UMIs. TCRdb ran MiXCR on the 5' RACE reads and lists one entry per CDR3 protein. The repertoire holds some 190,000 distinct CDR3 sequences, roughly 16% seen once, with about 2% in the top ten. The sequenced material came from PBMCs or a T cell subset sorted from them (not recorded which). This receptor was taken from an adult woman who had mild COVID-19 (a few samples of this study predate the infection). Cell type and time point are not known. The rearrangement uses TRBV12-3 or TRBV12-4 and TRBJ2-3; 10 bases agree with TRBD1. This CDR3 reads CASSLAGQGIGDTQYF. CDR3 in DNA: TGTGCCAGCAGTTTAGCGGGACAGGGGATAGGGGATACGCAGTATTTT.